Given below is one T cell receptor (beta chain) in context. This clonotype was recorded at least ten times. It lacks a known antigen. There are no base qualities to consult, and no much larger clone falls within one base. The V end loses 0 bases and the J end loses 7 bases, and a stretch of 9 bases separates them. From cysteine to phenylalanine, the CDR3 is 14 amino acids long. The read is trimmed to its CDR3 DNA, 42 bases read in frame from base 1. The source of the sample is a study of identical twins (dated by TCRdb to about 2016). In the study overall: To test whether fetal clonotypes persist, this study deep-sequenced TCR alpha and beta repertoires from monozygotic twins, from unrelated adults of various ages, and from cord blood. To rule out contamination, replicate twin experiments were performed at different times with different library preparation protocols.

To prepare the library, 5' RACE was applied. TCRdb names Illumina HiSeq 2000 as the instrument used. Template switching introduced a universal primer binding site; the final cDNA contained a unique molecular identifier, enabling accurate counting of TCR cDNA molecules. Specific primers in the conserved constant-segment region were used to synthesize first-strand cDNA for the TCR alpha and beta chains. To control for contamination, every cDNA library was double barcoded, receiving both a SMART-Mk sample barcode and Illumina barcodes. TruSeq adapter sequences and Illumina sample barcodes were added in two successive PCR steps. TCR alpha and beta cDNA libraries were sequenced on the Illumina HiSeq platform with custom primers. Per the original workflow: Raw reads were processed with MiGEC to extract unique molecular identifiers, and MiXCR was used to determine CDR3 positions. Recombination models were inferred per individual with the repgenHMM and IGoR tools using an EM algorithm. The tcR package in R was used for shared clonotype analysis, with sharing normalized by the product of cloneset sizes. Out-of-frame nonproductive sequences were analyzed to study raw recombination free of thymic and clonal selection effects. TCRdb reanalyzed the raw reads on its own, using fastp at Q25 for trimming and MiXCR for clone calling, and kept in-frame beta chains. Under each unique CDR3 protein, matching rows form one entry showing the most common genes and DNA. These V and J calls rely on TCRdb rather than the paper's analysis. The sample profile shows approximately 600,000 distinct CDR3 sequences; around 7.4% of them were found once. The top ten clonotypes cover around 1.6% of the sample.

General findings and caveats noted by the study authors: Fewer insertions were carried by abundant cord blood beta clonotypes, a similar but weaker trend appeared in young adult naive repertoires, and no such trend appeared in memory repertoires. Excess twin sharing in beta out-of-frame sequences was weaker because fewer shared sequences lowered the signal-to-noise ratio. In monozygotic twins, recombination models systematically underestimated out-of-frame TCR alpha sharing, but the models matched the sharing seen between unrelated individuals. Because the same donors could not be followed over many years, the conclusions relied on cross-sectional statistical analysis. Invariant T cells such as MAIT and iNKT could partly confound zero-insertion analyses, although diverse VJ usage argued against such confounding for most clonotypes. Compared with coincidental sharing between unrelated individuals, an excess of low generation-probability sequences was observed among out-of-frame TCR alpha sequences shared between twins.

Only healthy Caucasian donors were included. Three pairs of female monozygotic twins, all aged roughly 18 to 30 years, made up the twin cohort. Peripheral blood mononuclear cells were the source from which RNA for the TCR libraries was isolated. These data were also reused for a study on yellow fever vaccine responses in identical twins. The second study also describes: The T cell response to vaccination in identical twins was reported by the authors to appear partly convergent and partly personalized. The study precisely tracked vaccine-responding T cell clones in identical twins.

What was sequenced was PBMCs. This chain joins TRBV12-3 or TRBV12-4 to TRBJ1-4, with TRBD1 perhaps the D gene, on 6 matching bases. The source is a young woman in good health. The CDR3 has the sequence CASSLADRGEKLFF. The nucleotide sequence is TGTGCCAGCAGTTTAGCGGACAGAGGTGAAAAACTGTTTTTT.